This T cell receptor beta chain emerged from a study of cytomegalovirus exposure and HLA in healthy donors. As for this clone: Its antigen is as yet unknown.

The length of the CDR3 is 13 residues. Germline CDR1 MNHEY, CDR2 SVGAGI. Trimming left V 4 bases short and J 7 bases short, with 14 bases between. General study results and limits: The authors enumerated some 170 TCR beta chains as linked to cytomegalovirus. Reports showed the classifier diagnosing cytomegalovirus status with high specificity and sensitivity. It was found in a later analysis that first-cohort TCR clusters tended to co-occur in the 100 to 150 validation repertoires.

The data were produced by immunoSEQ multiplex PCR, yet TCRdb's version contains in-frame clones alone and is incomplete. The data hold 150,000 to 200,000 clones, with approximately 81% observed a single time. The donors were part of the validation cohort, which consisted of roughly 120 subjects and was separate from the first cohort of hundreds of subjects. This TCR came from a young man in good health and CMV-seropositive. The chain combines TRBV6-5 with TRBJ2-7, with D perhaps TRBD2 (5 bases). The sequenced sample consisted of PBMCs. The CDR3 spells CASSWTPLGEQYF. The CDR3 DNA is TGTGCCAGCAGTTGGACCCCACTAGGGGAGCAGTACTTC.